The sequence of this T cell receptor (beta chain) was determined in a study of blood T cell repertoires in COVID-19. CDR1 and CDR2 from the germline V gene are SGHRS and YFSETQ. Trimming cost V 4 bases and J 6 bases; bases outside gene matches: 8. This CDR3 region has 14 residues. This clone was observed a few times. Source study methods: The assay estimated nucleated cells by amplifying reference gene primers. Libraries were prepared by immunoSEQ multiplex PCR; TCRdb keeps only in-frame clonotypes and omits some of them. V, J and clone size were drawn from that table, and D and trimming were deduced from the DNA. The data hold fewer than 200,000 clones, with 81% observed a single time.

This receptor was obtained from a woman aged 40 to 50 with acute COVID-19. The chain couples TRBV5-1 to TRBJ1-2; 8 bases are a match to TRBD1. The specimen sequenced was PBMCs or T cells enriched from blood (not recorded which). For the CDR3, the DNA is TGCGCCAGCAGCCCCGTGGCCAGGGGGCATGGCTACACCTTC. Protein sequence: CASSPVARGHGYTF.